This T cell receptor (beta chain) was sequenced in a study of blood T cell repertoires in COVID-19. The CDR3 is made up of 16 amino acids. CDR1 SEHNR and CDR2 FQNEAQ come from the germline V gene (reference sequence). V lost 5 bases and J lost 2; bases outside the gene matches: 7. Source study methods: Amplification with reference gene primers provided the estimates of nucleated cell counts. Profiled with immunoSEQ multiplex PCR; TCRdb holds only in-frame clones, not every one. The D gene and trimming were derived from the DNA, and the V and J assignments and clone size from that table. This table holds some 270,000 clones, more than 80% found once.

The genes are TRBV7-9 and TRBJ2-3; 10 positions agree with TRBD2. This TCR was recovered from a woman in her 30s with acute COVID-19. The source material was PBMCs or T cells enriched from blood (not recorded which). The CDR3, as DNA: TGTGCCAGCAGCCCCAACGGACTAGCGGTCACAGATACGCAGTATTTT. This encodes CASSPNGLAVTDTQYF.